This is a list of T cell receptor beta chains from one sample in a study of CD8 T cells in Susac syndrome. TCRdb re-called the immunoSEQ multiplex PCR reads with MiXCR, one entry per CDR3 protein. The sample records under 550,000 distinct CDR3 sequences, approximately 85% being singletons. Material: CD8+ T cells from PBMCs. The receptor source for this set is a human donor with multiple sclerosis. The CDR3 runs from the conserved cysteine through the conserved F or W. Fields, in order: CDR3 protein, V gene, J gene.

CDR3aa: CASSEERYNEAFF
v_gene: TRBV25-1
j_gene: TRBJ1-1

CDR3aa: CASSSDGSNQPQHF
v_gene: TRBV12-3/TRBV12-4
j_gene: TRBJ1-5

CDR3aa: CASSASEGLMNTEAFF
v_gene: TRBV10-1
j_gene: TRBJ1-1

CDR3aa: CSVVRTDTQYF
v_gene: TRBV29-1
j_gene: TRBJ2-3

CDR3aa: CASAETNYGYTF
v_gene: TRBV6-1
j_gene: TRBJ1-2

CDR3aa: CASSEYFTTGTSLEQYF
v_gene: TRBV25-1
j_gene: TRBJ2-7

CDR3aa: CASSDLWSRGATFDSTDTQYF
v_gene: TRBV6-1
j_gene: TRBJ2-3

CDR3aa: CASSFSTGEAFF
v_gene: TRBV7-8
j_gene: TRBJ1-1

CDR3aa: CASSQDKGDTEAFF
v_gene: TRBV4-2
j_gene: TRBJ1-1

CDR3aa: CASSYNQVGVDEQYF
v_gene: TRBV6-2/TRBV6-3
j_gene: TRBJ2-7

CDR3aa: CASSLIGTGDPYEQYF
v_gene: TRBV27
j_gene: TRBJ2-7

CDR3aa: CASSQEAPGNTEAFF
v_gene: TRBV4-1
j_gene: TRBJ1-1

CDR3aa: CASSQRDPLQETQYF
v_gene: TRBV4-1
j_gene: TRBJ2-5

CDR3aa: CASSLAEAEQFF
v_gene: TRBV13
j_gene: TRBJ2-1

CDR3aa: CASSLSGAYEQYF
v_gene: TRBV27
j_gene: TRBJ2-7

CDR3aa: CASSPGTRFYEQYF
v_gene: TRBV27
j_gene: TRBJ2-7

CDR3aa: CASSSGYDEAFF
v_gene: TRBV6-1
j_gene: TRBJ1-1

CDR3aa: CASRGSVQETQYF
v_gene: TRBV27
j_gene: TRBJ2-5

CDR3aa: CAWSAAMGRSSYNEQFF
v_gene: TRBV30
j_gene: TRBJ2-1

CDR3aa: CASSQLPGQRGNIQYF
v_gene: TRBV4-1
j_gene: TRBJ2-4

CDR3aa: CSVEGQRGITEAFF
v_gene: TRBV29-1
j_gene: TRBJ1-1

CDR3aa: CASSSFGGRSDEQYF
v_gene: TRBV5-1
j_gene: TRBJ2-7

CDR3aa: CASSLVGGGGAFGETQYF
v_gene: TRBV5-6
j_gene: TRBJ2-5

CDR3aa: CASSIDHYLLAHGYTF
v_gene: TRBV19
j_gene: TRBJ1-2

CDR3aa: CASSEGDVIFNYGYTF
v_gene: TRBV10-2
j_gene: TRBJ1-2

CDR3aa: CASSDLGAANQPQHF
v_gene: TRBV6-1
j_gene: TRBJ1-5

CDR3aa: CASSQEWTGTNEQYF
v_gene: TRBV4-1
j_gene: TRBJ2-7

CDR3aa: CASSERPKRGRDTEAFF
v_gene: TRBV2
j_gene: TRBJ1-1

CDR3aa: CAISESFGAVESYNEQFF
v_gene: TRBV10-3
j_gene: TRBJ2-1

CDR3aa: CASSSTSGGLYEQYF
v_gene: TRBV7-9
j_gene: TRBJ2-7

CDR3aa: CASSQRTSGSEQYF
v_gene: TRBV27
j_gene: TRBJ2-7

CDR3aa: CASSIQGTSEQFF
v_gene: TRBV27
j_gene: TRBJ2-1

CDR3aa: CASSFWGRSYEQYF
v_gene: TRBV27
j_gene: TRBJ2-7

CDR3aa: CASSLLMQETQYF
v_gene: TRBV5-1
j_gene: TRBJ2-5

CDR3aa: CASSDGTENTEAFF
v_gene: TRBV6-1
j_gene: TRBJ1-1

CDR3aa: CASSQESSPGELFF
v_gene: TRBV14
j_gene: TRBJ2-2

CDR3aa: CAVQQGDYTEAFF
v_gene: TRBV12-3/TRBV12-4
j_gene: TRBJ1-1

CDR3aa: CASSFLGVEQFF
v_gene: TRBV27
j_gene: TRBJ2-1

CDR3aa: CASSLGAGGVGGYTF
v_gene: TRBV27
j_gene: TRBJ1-2

CDR3aa: CSARGTGAGYQPQHF
v_gene: TRBV20-1
j_gene: TRBJ1-5

CDR3aa: CASSQAPGPESDEQFF
v_gene: TRBV3-1
j_gene: TRBJ2-1

CDR3aa: CSATGTFYEQYF
v_gene: TRBV20-1
j_gene: TRBJ2-7

CDR3aa: CASSALSGRNYEQYF
v_gene: TRBV2
j_gene: TRBJ2-7

CDR3aa: CASSLFQSTFYGYTF
v_gene: TRBV28
j_gene: TRBJ1-2

CDR3aa: CASSQEGGEAFF
v_gene: TRBV4-1
j_gene: TRBJ1-1